This TCR beta chain was found in a study of T cells of healthy individuals. Each CDR3 protein is one row after TCRdb ran MiXCR on the 5' RACE reads. The repertoire consists of 90,000 to 100,000 distinct CDR3 sequences, with under 20% occurring once and the leading ten covering approximately 5.7%. The table lists this clonotype with a few counts. V was clipped by 0 bases and J by 6 bases; unmatched bases: 3. Germline CDR1 and CDR2: SNHLY and FYNNEI. The CDR3 sequence is 15 residues long. The TCR was taken from a human donor in good health. The chain has TRBV2 and TRBJ1-5; 9 positions match TRBD1. CDR3 in DNA: TGTGCCAGCAGTGAAGCGAGGACAGGGGTTCAGCCCCAGCATTTT. Amino acid sequence: CASSEARTGVQPQHF.